This T cell receptor (beta chain) emerged from a study of T cells after posttransplantation cyclophosphamide. Regarding the study as a whole: Donor CD8+ memory clones often dominated recipient blood repertoires at later times.

The V gene lost 0 bases and the J gene lost 6 bases, with 9 bases spanning the gap. Germline assignment: CDR1 SGHAT and CDR2 FQNNGV. The CDR3 totals 14 residues. This clone was detected many times. What it recognizes is unknown. The repertoire was sequenced with immunoSEQ multiplex PCR; TCRdb's copy has only in-frame clones and lacks some. The sample presents about 44,000 clones, none singletons. The sequence derives from a man in his forties in good health, CMV-negative, and a related stem cell transplant donor. Input material: PBMCs. The genes are TRBV11-2 and TRBJ2-1; D gene uncertain. CDR3 amino acids: CASSLEGSINEQFF. The CDR3 DNA follows: TGTGCCAGCAGCTTAGAGGGTAGCATCAATGAGCAGTTCTTC.